This TCR beta chain came from a study of blood T cell repertoires in COVID-19. Study details: Both acute and convalescent COVID-19 samples were obtained from the United States, Italy and Spain.

The ends lost 4 bases at V and 3 bases at J; junction bases unmatched: 9. Germline V gene sequence: CDR1 SGHTS, CDR2 YDEGEE. The CDR3 covers 17 residues. Generated by immunoSEQ multiplex PCR, the TCRdb table keeps only in-frame clones and is missing some. The sample carries approximately 210,000 clones, over 70% recorded once. V and J are TRBV5-8 and TRBJ1-5; 11 nucleotides align to TRBD1. Material: peripheral blood. The sequence came from a man aged 50 to 59 with active or convalescent COVID-19. CDR3 DNA: TGTGCCAGCAGCCGTGGACAGGGGGCTTTAACCAATCAGCCCCAGCATTTT. This sequence encodes CASSRGQGALTNQPQHF.